What follows is one TCR beta chain and its context. As processed by the authors: For nucleated cells, counts were estimated from reference gene primer amplification. The protocol was immunoSEQ multiplex PCR, while the TCRdb copy is restricted to in-frame clones and leaves out a portion. For V, J and clone size, that table is used; D and trimming come from the DNA. The data hold approximately 250,000 clones, with about four fifths observed a single time. These data are taken from a study of blood T cell repertoires in COVID-19. Turning to the study itself: Material from acute and convalescent COVID-19 was sourced from the United States, Italy and Spain.

Trimming took 1 base from V and 6 from J, leaving 7 bases between them. Germline V gene lookup returns CDR1 MGHDK and CDR2 SYGVNS. The CDR3 extends over 12 amino acids. The chain employs TRBV25-1 and TRBJ2-7; perhaps TRBD1 as D (5 bases). Sequenced material: peripheral blood. This receptor was identified in a man aged 45-65 years with acute or convalescent COVID-19. The CDR3 DNA sequence: TGTGCCAGCAGTGAATCAGGGATCGAGCAGTACTTC. This codes for CASSESGIEQYF.